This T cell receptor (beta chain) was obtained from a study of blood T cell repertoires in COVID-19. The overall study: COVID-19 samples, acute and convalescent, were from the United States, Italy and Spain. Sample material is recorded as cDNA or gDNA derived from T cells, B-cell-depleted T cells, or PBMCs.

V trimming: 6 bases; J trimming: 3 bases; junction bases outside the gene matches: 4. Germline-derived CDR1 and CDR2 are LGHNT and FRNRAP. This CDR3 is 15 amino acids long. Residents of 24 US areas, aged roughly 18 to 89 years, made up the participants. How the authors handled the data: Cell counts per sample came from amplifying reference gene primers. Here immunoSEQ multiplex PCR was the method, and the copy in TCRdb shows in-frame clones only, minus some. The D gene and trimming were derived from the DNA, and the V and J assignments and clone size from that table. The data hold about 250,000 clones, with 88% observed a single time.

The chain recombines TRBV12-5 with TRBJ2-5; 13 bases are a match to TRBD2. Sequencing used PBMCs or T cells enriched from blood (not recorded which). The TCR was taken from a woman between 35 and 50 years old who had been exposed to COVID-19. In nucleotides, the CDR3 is TGTGCTAGTGGATACGGACTAGCGGGGGAAGAGACCCAGTACTTC. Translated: CASGYGLAGEETQYF.